What follows are 8 T cell receptor beta chains derived from one specimen sequenced in a study of T cell responses to AZD1222 COVID-19 vaccine. Generated by immunoSEQ multiplex PCR, the TCRdb table keeps only in-frame clones and is missing some. The sample shows around 170,000 clones, almost 90% of them seen only once. The sequencing used peripheral blood, collected 28 days after the second AZD1222 dose. These receptors were collected from an adult who received the AZD1222 COVID-19 vaccine.

This clone was observed a few times. The rearrangement links TRBV5-1 to TRBJ2-1; unclear D gene. The CDR3 has 13 residues. In germline, CDR1 is SGHRS, CDR2 YFSETQ. V lost 0 bases to trimming and J lost 6 bases, with 7 bases between them. The CDR3 loop reads CASSLGWSNEQFF. CDR3 DNA sequence: TGCGCCAGCAGCTTGGGTTGGAGCAATGAGCAGTTCTTC.

This chain uses TRBV19 with TRBJ1-2; no firm D call. The CDR3 sequence is 15 residues long. CDR1 LNHDA and CDR2 SQIVND come from the germline V gene (reference sequence). Trimming left V 4 bases short and J 4 bases short, with 16 bases between. The CDR3 reads CASSTPREHGYGYTF. The CDR3 coding sequence is TGTGCCAGTAGTACGCCCCGGGAACACGGCTATGGCTACACCTTC.

The chain has TRBV6-5 and TRBJ1-3; D is unclear. V lost 10 bases and J 2 bases, leaving 12 bases between the germline ends. The CDR3 length is 13 residues. Germline CDR1 is MNHEY and CDR2 is SVGAGI. Here the CDR3 DNA reads TGTGCCACCTTCACAGATACTGGAAACACCATATATTTT. Translation gives CATFTDTGNTIYF.

The chain couples TRBV18 to TRBJ1-6, with TRBD1 matching 7 bases. The CDR3 contains 16 residues. Germline lookup yields CDR1 KGHSH and CDR2 LQKENI. V was clipped by 5 bases and J by 7 bases; unmatched bases: 11. The CDR3 is CASSDRGDSRNSPLHF. Here the CDR3 DNA reads TGTGCCAGCTCAGATCGGGGGGACAGCCGAAATTCACCCCTCCACTTT.

This clone appeared a few times. This rearrangement joins TRBV6-5 to TRBJ1-3; 8 nucleotides line up with TRBD1. Trimming at V came to 5 bases and at J to 4 bases, leaving 7 bases not matched to a gene. The CDR3 is 15 residues long. Germline V gene sequence: CDR1 MNHEY, CDR2 SVGAGI. CDR3 bases: TGTGCCAGCAGTCAGGGGGCGCTTTCAGGAAACACCATATATTTT. Translating gives CASSQGALSGNTIYF.

The chain carries TRBV5-6 and TRBJ1-6; the D is unclear. The CDR3 is 14 amino acids. The V end was cut by 0 bases, the J end by 9 bases, with 10 bases between. CDR1 SGHDT and CDR2 YYEEEE come from the germline V gene. Here the CDR3 reads CASSLGHTISPLHF. CDR3 sequence (DNA): TGTGCCAGCAGCTTGGGCCACACCATTTCACCCCTCCACTTT.

A note on this clone: Other nucleotide sequences from this sample produce the same CDR3. The chain links TRBV6-5 to TRBJ1-1, with a possible D match to TRBD1 (5 bases). Trimming stripped 2 bases from V and 3 bases from J, with 7 bases between. The CDR3 runs to 13 residues. CDR1 and CDR2 (germline): MNHEY, SVGAGI. As DNA, the CDR3 is TGTGCCAGCAGTTACCGCAGGGACACTGAAGCTTTCTTT. Translation gives CASSYRRDTEAFF.

The chain carries TRBV6-2 or TRBV6-3 and TRBJ2-7; D unclear. Between the trimmed V and J ends, which lost 2 bases and 1 base, there was a span of 12 bases. The CDR3 is 15 amino acids. Germline V lookup: CDR1 MNHEY, CDR2 SVGEGT. The CDR3 DNA sequence: TGTGCCAGCAGTTACCGTGTCGGAGAATCCTACGAGCAGTACTTC. Translation: CASSYRVGESYEQYF.